This T cell receptor beta chain emerged from a study of blood T cell repertoires in COVID-19. About the research overall: The United States, Italy and Spain were the sources of the acute and convalescent COVID-19 samples.

Between the trimmed V and J ends, which lost 2 bases and 4 bases, there was a span of 12 bases. CDR1 LGHDT and CDR2 YNNKEL come from the germline V gene (reference sequence). The CDR3 runs 15 residues. In the study's own analysis: Counts of nucleated cells, estimated from reference gene primer amplification, were obtained. Clones were read by immunoSEQ multiplex PCR, and TCRdb kept only the in-frame ones, dropping some. That table furnishes V, J and clone size, whereas the DNA furnished D and trimming. The sample lists 200,000 to 250,000 clones; approximately 80% were seen once. Those enrolled, adults aged roughly 18 to 89 years, came from 20 to 25 US areas.

The origin of this receptor is a man aged 55-75 years who had recovered from COVID-19. The sequenced sample consisted of PBMCs or T cells enriched from blood (not recorded which). This chain connects TRBV3-1 (or the pseudogene TRBV3-2) to TRBJ1-5; no clear D. The CDR3 DNA reads as TGTGCCAGCAGCCAAATCCCGGGAGGAAATCAGCCCCAGCATTTT. Protein: CASSQIPGGNQPQHF.